Reported below is one TCR beta chain. Aged roughly 6 to 95, donors were systemically healthy Caucasians from Russia. The sample is drawn from a study of blood T cells in healthy people across ages. This CDR3 spans 14 amino acids. J was trimmed by 7 bases and V by 4 bases; bases with no gene match: 6. CDR1 and CDR2 from the germline V gene are LGHDT and YNNKEL (reference sequence). The authors ran a second PCR of 7 to 11 cycles using a sample-barcoded 5' primer and a J-beta primer mix. TCRdb analysed the 5' RACE reads with MiXCR anew, one entry per CDR3 protein. The sample records about 1.4 million distinct CDR3 sequences, approximately 59% being singletons.

This receptor was taken from a man younger than 30 in good health. Sequenced: blood. This chain connects TRBV3-1 to TRBJ2-2; 7 nucleotides line up with TRBD2. The CDR3 spells CASSPRTRDGELFF. In nucleotides, the CDR3 is TGTGCCAGCAGCCCCCGGACTAGAGACGGGGAGCTGTTTTTT.